These 2 T cell receptor beta chains originate from one sample sequenced in a study of cytotoxic CD8 clonotypes in ibrutinib-treated CLL. TCRdb's table, derived via immunoSEQ multiplex PCR, lists solely in-frame clones and lacks some. The top ten hold roughly 1.9% of the sample, which has 150,000 or so clones, approximately 80% seen once. The input for sequencing was PBMCs, taken after 12 months of ibrutinib treatment. The source is a human donor with chronic lymphocytic leukemia.

The rearrangement joins TRBV10-3 to TRBJ1-1, with D unresolved. Germline CDR1 and CDR2: ENHRY and SYGVKD. The CDR3 contains 14 residues. V was trimmed by 5 bases and J by 2 bases, leaving 12 bases between them. CDR3 DNA: TGTGCCATCAGTCAAGACGCCGCAAACACTGAAGCTTTCTTT. This translates into CAISQDAANTEAFF.

This clone was recorded only once. The chain recombines TRBV2 with TRBJ2-3, with D perhaps given as TRBD1 or TRBD2 (5 bases each). The CDR3 is 14 amino acids. Per germline, CDR1 SNHLY and CDR2 FYNNEI. The V end was cut by 6 bases, the J end by 10 bases, with 20 bases between. CDR3 DNA: TGTGCCAGCAGAAAGGGGCAATCCCCCGGGGCGCAGTATTTT. Protein: CASRKGQSPGAQYF.